This is a list of T cell receptor beta chains from one sample in a study of identical twins. MiXCR, run by TCRdb on the 5' RACE reads, gives a single entry per CDR3 protein. The data contain around 490,000 distinct CDR3 sequences, roughly an eighth of them seen just once; the ten biggest clones take up approximately 1%. These sequences were also reported in another study, on yellow fever vaccine responses in identical twins.

The source material was CD4+ T cells sorted from blood. The receptor source for this set is a woman under 30 in good health. CDR3s include the opening cysteine and the closing phenylalanine or tryptophan. D genes are given only for firm matches. Clone size, where shown, is once, few, many, or a class for clones that have expanded.

>TRBJ2-2|.|.|TRBV5-1
TGCGCCAGCAGCTTGGTTGTAGGGGTCACCGGGGAGCTGTTTTTT
CASSLVVGVTGELFF
>TRBJ2-1|many|.|TRBV29-1
TGCAGCGTTGTGAGGAATGAGCAGTTCTTC
CSVVRNEQFF
>TRBJ1-1|.|.|TRBV7-9
TGTGCCAGCAGCCCATCCGGACACTTGAGCTCTGAAGCTTTCTTT
CASSPSGHLSSEAFF
>TRBJ2-7|.|.|TRBV6-5
TGTGCCAGCAGTTACTCGGGGGTCCCCACCTACGAGCAGTACTTC
CASSYSGVPTYEQYF
>TRBJ2-1|many|.|TRBV18
TGTGCCAGCTCACCAGTACAGAGCTCCTACAATGAGCAGTTCTTC
CASSPVQSSYNEQFF
>TRBJ2-5|few|TRBD2|TRBV30
TGTGCCCGGAAACTAGCGCGCGGGACCCAGTACTTC
CARKLARGTQYF
>TRBJ2-1|.|.|TRBV7-2
TGTGCCAGCAGCCGGGGACCGACATACAATGAGCAGTTCTTC
CASSRGPTYNEQFF
>TRBJ2-3|few|.|TRBV5-1
TGCGCCAGCAGCCACAAAGGATCAGCAGATACGCAGTATTTT
CASSHKGSADTQYF
>TRBJ2-5|.|TRBD2|TRBV12-5
TGTGCTAGTGGTCCGGGGATCTCAGCGGGGGGTCAAGAGACCCAGTACTTC
CASGPGISAGGQETQYF
>TRBJ2-3|.|.|TRBV7-9
TGTGCCAGCAGCGTTGGTCTCGCGGATACGCAGTATTTT
CASSVGLADTQYF
>TRBJ2-5|.|.|TRBV6-1
TGTGCCAGCAGTGAGACCGGGTGGAGGGAGACCCAGTACTTC
CASSETGWRETQYF
>TRBJ2-1|few|TRBD1|TRBV20-1
TGCAGTGCTACCGGACAGGGGCAGGGCAATGAGCAGTTCTTC
CSATGQGQGNEQFF
>TRBJ2-5|.|.|TRBV18
TGTGCCAGCTCACCACCGATATTCGAACAGGGAGGGTTCTTACAAGAGACCCAGTACTTC
CASSPPIFEQGGFLQETQYF
>TRBJ2-5|few|.|TRBV5-1
TGCGCCAGCAGCTTGGGTAGGGTCCGAAGCGATCAAGAGACCCAGTACTTC
CASSLGRVRSDQETQYF
>TRBJ2-3|.|.|TRBV28
TGTGCCAGCAGCCACCTGCTGGATACGCAGTATTTT
CASSHLLDTQYF
>TRBJ1-5|many|.|TRBV25-1
TGTGCCAGCAGTGAACCAGGGGTGGGTCAGCCCCAGCATTTT
CASSEPGVGQPQHF
>TRBJ2-1|many|.|TRBV12-3/TRBV12-4
TGTGCCAGCACCAGGGGGGGGACAGTATACAATGAGCAGTTCTTC
CASTRGGTVYNEQFF
>TRBJ2-1|.|TRBD2|TRBV20-1
TGCAGTGCTAGAGTTTTAGCGGGAGGGAGCTCCTACAATGAGCAGTTCTTC
CSARVLAGGSSYNEQFF
>TRBJ2-7|many|.|TRBV12-3/TRBV12-4
TGTGCCAGCAGTGGCAGGGGATACGAGCAGTACTTC
CASSGRGYEQYF
>TRBJ2-7|.|TRBD1|TRBV7-9
TGTGCCAGCAGCGCGCTCGGGACAGGAAGAATTTACGAGCAGTACTTC
CASSALGTGRIYEQYF
>TRBJ1-1|few|TRBD1|TRBV6-6
TGTGCCAGCAGCCCTAGAGGACAGGCAGCTTTCTTT
CASSPRGQAAFF
>TRBJ2-7|few|.|TRBV7-6
TGTGCCAGCAGCCCCGATCTAGCGCTGGGCCGATACGAGCAGTACTTC
CASSPDLALGRYEQYF